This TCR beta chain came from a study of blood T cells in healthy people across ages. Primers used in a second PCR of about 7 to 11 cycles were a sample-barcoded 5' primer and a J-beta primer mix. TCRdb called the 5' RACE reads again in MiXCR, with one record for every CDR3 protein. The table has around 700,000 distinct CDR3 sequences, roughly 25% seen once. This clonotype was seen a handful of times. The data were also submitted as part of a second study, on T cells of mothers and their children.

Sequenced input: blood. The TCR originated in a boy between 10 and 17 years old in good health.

CDR3 DNA sequence: TGCGCCAGCAGCCATAGGCACAGGGACTACGAGCAGTACTTC. Residues: CASSHRHRDYEQYF. The rearrangement joins TRBV4-1 to TRBJ2-7; maybe TRBD1 (6 bases). The V gene lost 3 bases and the J gene lost 3 bases, with 12 bases spanning the gap. This CDR3 spans 14 amino acids. Germline V CDR1 and CDR2: MGHRA, YSYEKL.